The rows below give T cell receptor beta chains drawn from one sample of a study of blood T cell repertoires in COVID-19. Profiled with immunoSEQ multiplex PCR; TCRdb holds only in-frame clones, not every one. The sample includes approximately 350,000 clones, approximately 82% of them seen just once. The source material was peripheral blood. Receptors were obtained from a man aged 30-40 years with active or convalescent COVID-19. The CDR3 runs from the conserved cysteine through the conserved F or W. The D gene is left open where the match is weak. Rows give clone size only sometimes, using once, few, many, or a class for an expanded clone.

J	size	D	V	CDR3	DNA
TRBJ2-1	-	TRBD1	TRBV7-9	CASSQQGGLRNEQFF	TGTGCCAGCAGCCAACAGGGGGGTCTTAGGAATGAGCAGTTCTTC
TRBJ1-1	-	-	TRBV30	CAWRSLSGGGNTEAFF	TGTGCCTGGAGATCCCTCTCCGGAGGCGGGAACACTGAAGCTTTCTTT
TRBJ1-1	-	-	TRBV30	CAWRASRGNTEAFF	TGTGCCTGGAGAGCCTCCCGGGGTAACACTGAAGCTTTCTTT
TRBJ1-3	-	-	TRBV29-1	CSARDTDSGNTIYF	TGCAGCGCGCGTGACACCGACTCTGGAAACACCATATATTTT
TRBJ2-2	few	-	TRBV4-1	CASRIRQRTNTGELFF	TGCGCCAGCAGGATAAGACAGAGGACGAACACCGGGGAGCTGTTTTTT
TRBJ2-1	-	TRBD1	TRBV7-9	CASSRDSRYNEQFF	TGTGCCAGCAGCCGGGACAGTAGATACAATGAGCAGTTCTTC
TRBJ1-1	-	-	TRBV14	CASSLAGPLNTEAFF	TGTGCCAGCAGCCTGGCAGGGCCCTTGAACACTGAAGCTTTCTTT
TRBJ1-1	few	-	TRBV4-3	CASSRNPAGEGTEAFF	TGCGCCAGCAGCCGCAACCCTGCGGGAGAGGGCACTGAAGCTTTCTTT
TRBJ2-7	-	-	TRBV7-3	CASSPSGLPSYEQYF	TGTGCCAGCAGCCCTAGTGGACTACCATCCTACGAGCAGTACTTC
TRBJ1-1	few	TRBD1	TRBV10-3	CAISDRDGRNTEAFF	TGTGCCATCTCGGACAGGGATGGACGGAACACTGAAGCTTTCTTT
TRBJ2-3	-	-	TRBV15	CATSRSRDILTDTQYF	TGTGCCACCAGCAGATCCCGGGACATACTCACAGATACGCAGTATTTT
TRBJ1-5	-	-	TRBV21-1	CASTTPGESNQPQHF	TGTGCCAGCACCACGCCCGGGGAAAGCAATCAGCCCCAGCATTTT
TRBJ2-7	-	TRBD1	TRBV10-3	CAISTDRERAEQYF	TGTGCCATCAGCACGGACAGGGAAAGGGCCGAGCAGTACTTC
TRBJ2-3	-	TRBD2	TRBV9	CASSVGPAGGTDTQYF	TGTGCCAGCAGCGTAGGACCCGCGGGGGGAACAGATACGCAGTATTTT
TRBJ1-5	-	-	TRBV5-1	CASSLEGGRTDPQHF	TGCGCCAGCAGCTTGGAGGGAGGGCGGACGGATCCCCAGCATTTT
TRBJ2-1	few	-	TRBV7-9	CASSLVGEQFF	TGTGCCAGCAGCTTAGTCGGTGAGCAGTTCTTC
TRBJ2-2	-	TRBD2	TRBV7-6	CASSQGLAGANTGELFF	TGTGCCAGCAGCCAGGGACTAGCGGGAGCGAACACCGGGGAGCTGTTTTTT
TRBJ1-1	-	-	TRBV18	CASSLEVDTEAFF	TGTGCCAGCTCCCTCGAGGTTGACACTGAAGCTTTCTTT
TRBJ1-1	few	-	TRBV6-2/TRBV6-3	CASSYTGARLTEAFF	TGTGCCAGCAGTTATACTGGGGCCAGGCTAACTGAAGCTTTCTTT
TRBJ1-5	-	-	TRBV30	CAWRGRSNQPQHF	TGTGCCTGGAGGGGGAGATCCAATCAGCCCCAGCATTTT